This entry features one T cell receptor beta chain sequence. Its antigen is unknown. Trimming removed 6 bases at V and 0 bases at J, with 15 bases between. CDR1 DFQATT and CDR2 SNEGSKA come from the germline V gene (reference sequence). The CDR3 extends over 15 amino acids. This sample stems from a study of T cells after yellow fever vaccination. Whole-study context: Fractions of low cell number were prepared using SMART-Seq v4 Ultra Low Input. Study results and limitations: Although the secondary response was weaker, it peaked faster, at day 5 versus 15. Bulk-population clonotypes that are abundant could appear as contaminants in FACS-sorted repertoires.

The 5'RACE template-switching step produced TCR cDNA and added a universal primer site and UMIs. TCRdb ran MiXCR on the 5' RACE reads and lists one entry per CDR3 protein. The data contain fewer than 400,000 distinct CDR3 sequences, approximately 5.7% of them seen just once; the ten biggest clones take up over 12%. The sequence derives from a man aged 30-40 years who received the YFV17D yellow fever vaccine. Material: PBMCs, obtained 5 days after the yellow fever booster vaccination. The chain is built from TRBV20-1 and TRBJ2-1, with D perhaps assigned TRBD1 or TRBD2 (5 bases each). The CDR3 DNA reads TGCAGTGCACGTACCGGGACCAGCTCCTACAATGAGCAGTTCTTC. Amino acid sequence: CSARTGTSSYNEQFF.